This is a list of T cell receptor beta chains from one sample in a study of blood T cell repertoires in COVID-19. Here immunoSEQ multiplex PCR was the method, and the copy in TCRdb shows in-frame clones only, minus some. The sample lists around 200,000 clones; nearly 90% were seen once. Specimen: peripheral blood. These receptors all come from a woman younger than 30 who had recovered from COVID-19. Each CDR3 is given without its conserved first and last residue. Fields, in order: clone size, J gene, V gene, CDR3 protein. Expanded clones are given a class, and other clones once, few, many or no size at all.

>NA|TRBJ2-6|TRBV18
ASSPPGLPSGANVLT
>NA|TRBJ2-1|TRBV9
ASSGSGNNRNYNEQF
>NA|TRBJ2-7|TRBV7-9
ASSLGLAGHI
>NA|TRBJ1-3|TRBV2
ASSTRERTGNTIY
>few|TRBJ2-7|TRBV9
ASSTQGHSYEQY
>NA|TRBJ2-1|TRBV7-6
ASSLGRDSYNEQF
>NA|TRBJ2-7|TRBV30
AWSALRWDYPYEQY
>NA|TRBJ2-7|TRBV5-4
ASSADTSGSSYEQY
>NA|TRBJ2-7|TRBV29-1
SAAGTGKQY
>NA|TRBJ1-1|TRBV19
ASSTYPTRAF
>NA|TRBJ1-1|TRBV18
ASSPRPGTEAF
>NA|TRBJ1-1|TRBV15
ATSRVQTGDGTEAF
>once|TRBJ2-7|TRBV3-1/TRBV3-2
ASSLGQGPYEQY
>NA|TRBJ2-7|TRBV6-2/TRBV6-3
ASSYSRAGVYEQY
>once|TRBJ2-1|TRBV18
ATVTQAGTNEQF
>once|TRBJ2-1|TRBV5-5
ASSLYDRAGDEQF